The 15 T cell receptor beta chains in this list originate from one sample, sequenced in a study of blood T cell repertoires in COVID-19. Using immunoSEQ multiplex PCR, the repertoire was profiled, and TCRdb retains in-frame clones only, with some absent. This sample has more than 35,000 clones; about 88% occur once, and the top ten carry under 2.5%. The specimen sequenced was peripheral blood. Receptors originate from a human donor in a cohort sampled during active COVID-19.

The gene calls are TRBV6-1 and TRBJ1-6, with 10 bases aligning to TRBD1. The germline V gene encodes CDR1 MNHNS and CDR2 SASEGT. The ends lost 3 bases at V and 8 bases at J; junction bases unmatched: 4. The CDR3 spans 15 residues. The CDR3 nucleotides are TGTGCCAGCAGTGATTGGGGACAGGGGTATTCACCCCTCCACTTT. Amino acid sequence: CASSDWGQGYSPLHF.

This chain links TRBV7-2 with TRBJ2-3; TRBD1 matches at 8 bases. This CDR3 has 14 amino acids. Germline loops: CDR1 SGHTA, CDR2 FQGNSA. V lost 1 base, J lost 6 bases, and 3 bases stayed unmatched. CDR3 amino acids: CASSLDRGWDTQYF. The CDR3 coding sequence is TGTGCCAGCAGCTTAGACAGGGGGTGGGATACGCAGTATTTT.

The rearrangement joins TRBV7-9 to TRBJ2-3, with unresolved D. CDR1 is SEHNR, CDR2 FQNEAQ, per germline (reference sequence). The CDR3 has 12 residues. Trimming cost V 5 bases and J 5 bases, with 8 bases left between them. CDR3 coding DNA: TGTGCCAGCAGCCTAAATGTAGATACGCAGTATTTT. It translates to CASSLNVDTQYF. The complete variable domain, with remaining parts taken from reference TRBV7-9 and TRBJ2-3, reads DTGVSQNPRHKITKRGQNVTFRCDPISEHNRLYWYRQTLGQGPEFLTYFQNEAQLEKSRLLSDRFSAERPKGSFSTLEIQRTEQGDSAMYLCASSLNVDTQYFGPGTRLTVL.

This clone has just one count. The gene calls are TRBV6-5 and TRBJ2-1, with TRBD2 matching over 8 bases. Germline V gene data show CDR1 as MNHEY and CDR2 as SVGAGI. V lost 6 bases to trimming and J lost 4 bases; unmatched junction nucleotides: 8. This CDR3 contains 15 residues. CDR3 protein: CASRYLAGGYNEQFF. The CDR3 coding sequence is TGTGCCAGCAGGTATCTTGCGGGGGGTTACAATGAGCAGTTCTTC.

The gene calls are TRBV28 and TRBJ2-1, with 9 bases fitting TRBD1. J gave up 7 bases and V 6 bases, and 10 bases lay outside the gene matches. There are 15 residues in the CDR3. Looked up from germline, CDR1 is MDHEN and CDR2 is SYDVKM. The DNA for the CDR3 is TGTGCCAGCAGATCAGGGGGGACAGGGACAAATGAGCAGTTCTTC. Protein: CASRSGGTGTNEQFF.

The gene calls are TRBV6-6 and TRBJ2-5; D possibly corresponds to TRBD1 (5 bases). The CDR3 totals 14 residues. Germline V gives CDR1 MNHNY, CDR2 SVGAGI (reference sequence). V was shortened by 7 bases and J by 3 bases, with 15 bases between the two germline ends. CDR3 region: CASTMGQGKETQYF. CDR3 in DNA: TGTGCCAGCACCATGGGGCAGGGCAAAGAGACCCAGTACTTC.

The chain joins TRBV5-1 to TRBJ2-3; D might be TRBD2 (5 bases). Germline lookup yields CDR1 SGHRS and CDR2 YFSETQ. This CDR3 contains 14 residues. Trimming removed 4 bases at V and 9 bases at J, with 18 bases between. CDR3 residues: CASSQLEAVATQYF. The DNA of the CDR3 is TGCGCCAGCAGCCAACTTGAGGCGGTAGCGACGCAGTATTTT.

The chain employs TRBV19 and TRBJ2-1, with TRBD2 identical over 10 bases. Germline V gives CDR1 LNHDA, CDR2 SQIVND (reference sequence). Unmatched junction bases numbered 4, after V lost 10 bases and J lost 4 bases. This CDR3 has 13 residues. The CDR3 DNA is TGTGCCACTGAGCGGGGGGGGTACAATGAGCAGTTCTTC. It codes for CATERGGYNEQFF.

This clone was counted only a few times. V usage is TRBV29-1 and J usage is TRBJ1-2; 8 bases match TRBD1. J lost 6 bases, V lost 6 bases, and 6 bases had no gene match. This CDR3 has 12 residues. CDR1 and CDR2 from the germline V gene are SQVTM and ANQGSEA. The DNA for the CDR3 is TGCAGCGTCACCGACAGGGGCCATGGCTACACCTTC. This translates into CSVTDRGHGYTF.

J is TRBJ2-5 and V is TRBV5-1, with 11 bases fitting TRBD2. Trimming cost V 1 base and J 1 base; bases outside gene matches: 9. The germline V gene has CDR1 SGHRS and CDR2 YFSETQ. The CDR3 has 18 amino acids. The CDR3 reads CASSLTASGGTAQETQYF. CDR3 in DNA: TGCGCCAGCAGCTTGACGGCTAGCGGGGGGACCGCCCAAGAGACCCAGTACTTC.

This clone came up a few times. This specimen includes other DNA sequences encoding the same CDR3. The chain recombines TRBV28 with TRBJ2-7, with 8 nucleotides matching TRBD1. This CDR3 is 14 amino acids long. The germline gives CDR1 MDHEN, CDR2 SYDVKM. J was trimmed by 4 bases and V by 2 bases; bases with no gene match: 4. CDR3 sequence reads: CASSLTQGAYEQYF. The CDR3 coding sequence is TGTGCCAGCAGTTTAACGCAGGGGGCGTACGAGCAGTACTTC.

This chain joins TRBV27 and TRBJ2-1; D is ambiguous. Germline values: CDR1 MNHEY, CDR2 SMNVEV (reference sequence). V dropped 0 bases and J dropped 7 bases, with 7 bases sitting between them. This CDR3 contains 13 residues. CDR3 DNA sequence: TGTGCCAGCAGTTTATCTCTTATGAATGAGCAGTTCTTC. Translated, it gives CASSLSLMNEQFF.

The V and J genes are TRBV3-1 (or the pseudogene TRBV3-2) and TRBJ2-7, with a possible D match to TRBD2 (6 bases). V lost 0 bases, J lost 6 bases, and 15 bases lay in between. Germline V gene lookup returns CDR1 LGHDT and CDR2 YNNKEL (reference sequence). The CDR3 sequence is 15 residues long. Written as DNA, the CDR3 is TGTGCCAGCAGCCAAGACCTGGGACTGTCAGTCGAGCAGTACTTC. Protein product: CASSQDLGLSVEQYF.

The chain carries TRBV11-2 and TRBJ1-5, with TRBD1 as a possible D gene (5 bases). This CDR3 has 16 residues. V shed 1 base and J shed 2 bases, with 12 bases lying between them. CDR1 and CDR2 from the germline V gene are SGHAT and FQNNGV. The CDR3 nucleotides are TGTGCCAGCAGCTTAGGGATCGCGGGGGGCAATCAGCCCCAGCATTTT. Translated, it gives CASSLGIAGGNQPQHF.

Turning to this clone: The identical CDR3 is also encoded by other nucleotide sequences in the sample. This sequence joins TRBV7-9 and TRBJ1-2; possibly TRBD1 for D (5 bases). The CDR3 has 14 residues. Deletions cut 2 bases from V and 3 bases from J, with 10 bases between. Germline loops: CDR1 SEHNR, CDR2 FQNEAQ (reference sequence). The CDR3 here is CASSLSRGDYGYTF. Here the CDR3 DNA reads TGTGCCAGCAGCTTATCCCGGGGGGACTATGGCTACACCTTC.